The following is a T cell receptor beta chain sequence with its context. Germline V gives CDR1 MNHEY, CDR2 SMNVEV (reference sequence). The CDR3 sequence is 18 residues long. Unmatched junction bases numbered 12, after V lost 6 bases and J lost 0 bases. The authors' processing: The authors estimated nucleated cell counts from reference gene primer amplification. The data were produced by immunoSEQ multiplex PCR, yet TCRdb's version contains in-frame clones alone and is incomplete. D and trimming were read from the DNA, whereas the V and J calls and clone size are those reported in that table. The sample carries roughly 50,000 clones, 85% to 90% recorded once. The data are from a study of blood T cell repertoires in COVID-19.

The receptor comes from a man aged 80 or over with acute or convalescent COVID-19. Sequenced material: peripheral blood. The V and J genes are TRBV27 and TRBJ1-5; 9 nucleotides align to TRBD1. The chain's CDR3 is CASSSSGTGWGSNQPQHF. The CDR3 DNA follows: TGTGCCAGCAGCTCTTCAGGGACAGGGTGGGGTAGCAATCAGCCCCAGCATTTT.